This T cell receptor beta chain was documented in a study of shared clonotypes between healthy human individuals. The CDR3 consists of 13 residues. The V end was cut by 4 bases, the J end by 6 bases, with 11 bases between. In germline, CDR1 is SGHNT, CDR2 YYREEE (reference sequence). As originally analysed: Junction-only immunoSEQ sequences carried no quality scores, so filtering differed. The assay was immunoSEQ multiplex PCR, and TCRdb's table has in-frame clones only and misses some. The V and J calls and clone size were taken over from that table, and D and trimming were inferred from the DNA. The sample consists of 2.3 million or so clones, more than 85% of them appearing once.

This receptor was identified in a man younger than 35 in good health. Some clones in this sample may be carry-over from other donors' samples. The specimen sequenced was naive CD4+ T cells from PBMCs. Subset of the sample: CD45RA+ positively selected. This chain links TRBV5-4 with TRBJ1-3; possibly TRBD1 for D (6 bases). CDR3 amino acids: CASSRTEINTIYF. Here the CDR3 DNA reads TGTGCCAGCAGCCGGACAGAAATAAACACCATATATTTT.